This T cell receptor beta chain originates from a study of Ad26.COV2.S vaccination and SARS-CoV-2 variants. About the research overall: Each vaccinee took Ad26.COV2.S intramuscularly, once or twice 56 days apart. Findings of the study overall: Recipients of either vaccine or placebo displayed similar breadth of non-spike TCRs.

This sample's treatment: around 19 received Ad26.COV2.S at low or high dose, single or two shots; about 5 received placebo; per-sample allocation not given. Specimens were obtained on day 63 following the first vaccine or placebo injection. CDR3 size: 16 residues. The V end lost 1 base, the J end lost 0 bases, and 10 bases lay between the germline ends. The germline gives CDR1 ENHRY, CDR2 SYGVKD. Turning to this clone: Its antigen remains unidentified.

Method: immunoSEQ multiplex PCR; TCRdb's copy keeps in-frame clones and lacks some. Among 450,000 to 550,000 clones listed, roughly nine tenths were seen once. Specimen: peripheral blood, collected in a trial of Ad26.COV2.S vaccine versus placebo. The rearrangement joins TRBV10-3 to TRBJ2-1; no firm D call. The sequence derives from a person between 18 and 59 years old who received the Ad26.COV2.S COVID-19 vaccine or a placebo. CDR3 DNA sequence: TGTGCCATCAGTGAGTTCGGTAAGAGCTCCTACAATGAGCAGTTCTTC. It translates to CAISEFGKSSYNEQFF.